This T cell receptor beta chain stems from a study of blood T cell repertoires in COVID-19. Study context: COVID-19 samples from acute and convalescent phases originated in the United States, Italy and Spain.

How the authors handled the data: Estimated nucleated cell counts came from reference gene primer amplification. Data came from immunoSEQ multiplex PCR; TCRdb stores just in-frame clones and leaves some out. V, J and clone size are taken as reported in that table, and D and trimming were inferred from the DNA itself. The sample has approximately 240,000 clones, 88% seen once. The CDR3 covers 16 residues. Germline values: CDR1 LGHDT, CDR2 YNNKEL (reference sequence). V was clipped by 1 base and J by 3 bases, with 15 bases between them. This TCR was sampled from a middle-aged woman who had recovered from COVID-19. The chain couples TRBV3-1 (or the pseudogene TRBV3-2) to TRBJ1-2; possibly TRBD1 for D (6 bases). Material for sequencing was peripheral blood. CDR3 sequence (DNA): TGTGCCAGCAGCCAAGGTGGACAGACTCACTACTATGGCTACACCTTC. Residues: CASSQGGQTHYYGYTF.